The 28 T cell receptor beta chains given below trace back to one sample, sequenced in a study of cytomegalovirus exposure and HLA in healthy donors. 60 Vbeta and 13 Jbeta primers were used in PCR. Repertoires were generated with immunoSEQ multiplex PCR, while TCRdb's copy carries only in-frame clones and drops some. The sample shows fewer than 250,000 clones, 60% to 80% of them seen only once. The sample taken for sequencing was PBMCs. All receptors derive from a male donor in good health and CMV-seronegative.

CDR3 sequence reads: CASSLVTPNTGELFF. Written as DNA, the CDR3 is TGTGCCAGCAGCTTAGTGACACCGAACACCGGGGAGCTGTTTTTT. V gene TRBV7-8 combines with J gene TRBJ2-2; no clear D. The CDR3 length is 15 residues. Germline V CDR1 and CDR2: SGHVS, FQNEAQ. Trimming removed 1 base at V and 0 bases at J, with 6 bases between.

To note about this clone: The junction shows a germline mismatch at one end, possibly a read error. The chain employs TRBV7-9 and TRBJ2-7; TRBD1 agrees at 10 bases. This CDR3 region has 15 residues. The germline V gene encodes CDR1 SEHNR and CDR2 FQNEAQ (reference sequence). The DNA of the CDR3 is TGTTCCAGCAGCTCCGCCGGGACAGGGGCCTACGAGCAGTACTTC. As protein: CSSSSAGTGAYEQYF.

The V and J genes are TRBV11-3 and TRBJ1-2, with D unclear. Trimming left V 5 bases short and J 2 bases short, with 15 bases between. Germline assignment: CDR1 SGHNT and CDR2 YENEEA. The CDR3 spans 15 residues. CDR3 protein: CASSPSARGNYGYTF. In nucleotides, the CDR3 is TGTGCCAGCAGCCCAAGCGCCCGGGGAAACTATGGCTACACCTTC.

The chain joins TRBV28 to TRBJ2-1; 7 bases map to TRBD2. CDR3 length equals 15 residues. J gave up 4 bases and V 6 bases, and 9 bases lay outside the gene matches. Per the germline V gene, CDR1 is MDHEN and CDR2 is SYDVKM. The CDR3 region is CASREISGVYNEQFF. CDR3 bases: TGTGCCAGCAGGGAAATCAGCGGGGTATACAATGAGCAGTTCTTC.

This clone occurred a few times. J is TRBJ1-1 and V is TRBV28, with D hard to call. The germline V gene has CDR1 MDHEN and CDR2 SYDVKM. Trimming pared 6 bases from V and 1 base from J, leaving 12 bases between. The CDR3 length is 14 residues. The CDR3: CASSLDKPNTEAFF. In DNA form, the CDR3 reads TGTGCCAGCAGCCTCGACAAACCGAACACTGAAGCTTTCTTT.

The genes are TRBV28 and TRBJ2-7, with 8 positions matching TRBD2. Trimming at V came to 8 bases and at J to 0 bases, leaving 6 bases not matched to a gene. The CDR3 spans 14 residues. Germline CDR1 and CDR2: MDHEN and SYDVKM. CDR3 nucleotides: TGTGCCAGCCTTACTAGCGGAAACTCCTACGAGCAGTACTTC. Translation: CASLTSGNSYEQYF.

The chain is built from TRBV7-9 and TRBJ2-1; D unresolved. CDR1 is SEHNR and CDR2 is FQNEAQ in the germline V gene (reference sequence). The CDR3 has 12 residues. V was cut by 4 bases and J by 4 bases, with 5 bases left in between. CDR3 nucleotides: TGTGCCAGCAGCTCTCTATACAATGAGCAGTTCTTC. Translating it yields CASSSLYNEQFF.

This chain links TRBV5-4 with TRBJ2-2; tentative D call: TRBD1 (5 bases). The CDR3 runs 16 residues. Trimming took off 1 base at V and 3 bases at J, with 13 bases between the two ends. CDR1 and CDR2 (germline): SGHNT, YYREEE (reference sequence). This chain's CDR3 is CASSLRRQSDTGELFF. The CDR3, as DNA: TGTGCCAGCAGCTTGCGACGACAGAGCGACACCGGGGAGCTGTTTTTT. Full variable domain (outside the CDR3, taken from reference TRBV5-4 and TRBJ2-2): ETGVTQSPTHLIKTRGQQVTLRCSSQSGHNTVSWYQQALGQGPQFIFQYYREEENGRGNFPPRFSGLQFPNYSSELNVNALELDDSALYLCASSLRRQSDTGELFFGEGSRLTVL.

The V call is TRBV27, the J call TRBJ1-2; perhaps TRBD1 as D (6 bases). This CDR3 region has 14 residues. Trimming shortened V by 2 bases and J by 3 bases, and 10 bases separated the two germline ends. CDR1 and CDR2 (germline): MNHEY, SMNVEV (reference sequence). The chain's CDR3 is CASSLGRGDYGYTF. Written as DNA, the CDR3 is TGTGCCAGCAGTTTAGGCAGGGGCGACTATGGCTACACCTTC.

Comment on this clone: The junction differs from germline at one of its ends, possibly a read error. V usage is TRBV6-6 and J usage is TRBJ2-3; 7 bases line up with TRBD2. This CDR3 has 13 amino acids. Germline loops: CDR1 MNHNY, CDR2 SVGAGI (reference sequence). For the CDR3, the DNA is TGTGCCAGCAGCTCGACTAGCAGAGATACGCAGTATTTT. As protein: CASSSTSRDTQYF.

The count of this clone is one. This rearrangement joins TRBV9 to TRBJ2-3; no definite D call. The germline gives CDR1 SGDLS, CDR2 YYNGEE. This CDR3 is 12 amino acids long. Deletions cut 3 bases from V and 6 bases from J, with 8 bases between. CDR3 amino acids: CASSGLADTQYF. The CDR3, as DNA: TGTGCCAGCAGCGGACTTGCGGATACGCAGTATTTT.

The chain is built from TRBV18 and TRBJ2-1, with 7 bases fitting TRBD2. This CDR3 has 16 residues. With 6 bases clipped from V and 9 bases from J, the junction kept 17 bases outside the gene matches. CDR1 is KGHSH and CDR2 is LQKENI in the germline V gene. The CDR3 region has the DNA TGTGCCAGCTCTCCCGGTGGGGAGGGCCGCGTCGGTGAGCAGTTCTTC. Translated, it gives CASSPGGEGRVGEQFF.

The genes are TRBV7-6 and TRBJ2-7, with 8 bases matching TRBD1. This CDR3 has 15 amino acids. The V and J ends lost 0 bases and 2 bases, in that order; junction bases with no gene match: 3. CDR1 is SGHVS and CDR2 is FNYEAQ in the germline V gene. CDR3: CASSLATGATYEQYF. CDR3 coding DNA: TGTGCCAGCAGCTTAGCGACAGGGGCGACCTACGAGCAGTACTTC.

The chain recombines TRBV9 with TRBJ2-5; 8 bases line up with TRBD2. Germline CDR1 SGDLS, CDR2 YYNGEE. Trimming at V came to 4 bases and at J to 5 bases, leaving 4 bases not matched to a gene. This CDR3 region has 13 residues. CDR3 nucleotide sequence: TGTGCCAGCAGCCCCCGGACTAGCGAGACCCAGTACTTC. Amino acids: CASSPRTSETQYF.

CDR3 nucleotide sequence: TGTGCCAGCAGCTTGGACAGCTGGGAAAAACTGTTTTTT. It encodes CASSLDSWEKLFF. The rearrangement joins TRBV7-9 to TRBJ1-4; the D gene is possibly TRBD1 (6 bases). Deletions cut 3 bases from V and 8 bases from J, with 10 bases between. The CDR3 has 13 amino acids. Germline CDR1 reads SEHNR; CDR2 reads FQNEAQ (reference sequence).

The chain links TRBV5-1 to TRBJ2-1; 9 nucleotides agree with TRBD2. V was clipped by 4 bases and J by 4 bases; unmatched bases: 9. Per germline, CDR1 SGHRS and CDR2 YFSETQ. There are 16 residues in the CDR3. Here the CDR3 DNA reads TGCGCCAGCAGCACCGAGCTAGCGGGACTTTACAATGAGCAGTTCTTC. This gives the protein CASSTELAGLYNEQFF.

The CDR3 spells CASSAPPGLSSEQYF. CDR3 coding DNA: TGTGCCAGCAGCGCGCCACCGGGACTATCTAGCGAGCAGTACTTC. J is TRBJ2-7 and V is TRBV28; TRBD2 matches 7 bases. From germline, CDR1 is MDHEN and CDR2 SYDVKM. Trimming took 6 bases from V and 6 from J; bases not matched to a gene: 14. The CDR3 contains 15 residues.

CDR3: CASSQPQGTGRSGELFF. CDR3 in DNA: TGTGCCAGCAGCCAGCCCCAGGGGACAGGGAGGTCGGGGGAGCTGTTTTTT. The V and J genes are TRBV11-1 and TRBJ2-2; TRBD1 agrees at 9 bases. Trimming took 5 bases from V and 8 from J; bases not matched to a gene: 15. CDR3 length: 17 amino acids. Germline V gives CDR1 SGHAT, CDR2 FQDESV (reference sequence).

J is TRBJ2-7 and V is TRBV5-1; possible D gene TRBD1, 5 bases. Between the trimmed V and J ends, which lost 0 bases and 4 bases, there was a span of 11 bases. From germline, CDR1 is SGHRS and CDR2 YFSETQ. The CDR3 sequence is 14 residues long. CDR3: CASSLAQGRYEQYF. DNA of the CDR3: TGCGCCAGCAGCTTGGCGCAGGGTAGGTACGAGCAGTACTTC.

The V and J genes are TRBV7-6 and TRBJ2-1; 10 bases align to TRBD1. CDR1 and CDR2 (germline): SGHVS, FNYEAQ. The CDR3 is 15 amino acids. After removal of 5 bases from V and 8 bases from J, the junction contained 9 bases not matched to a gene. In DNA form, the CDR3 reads TGTGCCAGCAGCCCCGGGACAGGGGTTCTCGATGAGCAGTTCTTC. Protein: CASSPGTGVLDEQFF.

In DNA form, the CDR3 reads TGTGCCAGCGCCGGCGGGCCGCTGTACGAGCAGTACTTC. As protein: CASAGGPLYEQYF. The gene calls are TRBV2 and TRBJ2-7; a possible D gene is TRBD2 (5 bases). The CDR3 has 13 amino acids. The germline gives CDR1 SNHLY, CDR2 FYNNEI. V was shortened by 8 bases and J by 4 bases, with 15 bases between the two germline ends.

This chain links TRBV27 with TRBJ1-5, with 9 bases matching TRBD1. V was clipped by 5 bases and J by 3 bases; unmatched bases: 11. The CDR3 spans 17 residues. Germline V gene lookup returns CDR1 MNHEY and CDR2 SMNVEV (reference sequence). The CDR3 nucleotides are TGTGCCAGCAGTCCGGGCCCGGGACAGGGATCCAATCAGCCCCAGCATTTT. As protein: CASSPGPGQGSNQPQHF.

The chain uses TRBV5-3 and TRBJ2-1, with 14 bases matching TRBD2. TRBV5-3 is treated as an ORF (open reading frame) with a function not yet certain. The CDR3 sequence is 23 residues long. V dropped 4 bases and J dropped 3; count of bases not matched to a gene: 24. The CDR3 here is CARSLTGTGDGLAGGSYYNEQFF. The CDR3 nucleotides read TGTGCCAGAAGCCTGACGGGAACAGGGGACGGACTAGCGGGAGGATCTTACTACAATGAGCAGTTCTTC.

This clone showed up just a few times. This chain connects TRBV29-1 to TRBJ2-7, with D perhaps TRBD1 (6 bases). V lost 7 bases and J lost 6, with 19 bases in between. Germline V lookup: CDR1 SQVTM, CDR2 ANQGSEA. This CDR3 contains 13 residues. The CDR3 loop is CSEGQTPAGEQYF. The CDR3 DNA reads TGCAGCGAAGGACAGACGCCCGCGGGCGAGCAGTACTTC.

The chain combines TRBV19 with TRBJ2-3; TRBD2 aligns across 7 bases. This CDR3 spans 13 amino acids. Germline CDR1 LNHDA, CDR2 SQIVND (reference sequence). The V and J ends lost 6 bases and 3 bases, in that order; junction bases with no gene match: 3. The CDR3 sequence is CASRGRVTDTQYF. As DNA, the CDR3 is TGTGCCAGTAGAGGGAGGGTTACAGATACGCAGTATTTT.

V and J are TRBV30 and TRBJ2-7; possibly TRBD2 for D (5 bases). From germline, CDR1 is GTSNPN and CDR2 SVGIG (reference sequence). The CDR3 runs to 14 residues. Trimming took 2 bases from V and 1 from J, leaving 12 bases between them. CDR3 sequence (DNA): TGTGCCTGGAGTCCGAGGGTGGTGTCCTACGAGCAGTACTTC. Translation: CAWSPRVVSYEQYF.

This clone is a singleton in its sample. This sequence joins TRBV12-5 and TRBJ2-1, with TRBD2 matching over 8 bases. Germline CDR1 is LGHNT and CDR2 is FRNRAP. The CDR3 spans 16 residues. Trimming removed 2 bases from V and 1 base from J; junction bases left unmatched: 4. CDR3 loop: CASGLSRGGSYNEQFF. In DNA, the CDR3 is TGTGCTAGTGGTTTGTCACGGGGGGGGTCCTACAATGAGCAGTTCTTC. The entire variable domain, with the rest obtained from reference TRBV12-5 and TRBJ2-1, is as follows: DARVTQTPRHKVTEMGQEVTMRCQPILGHNTVFWYRQTMMQGLELLAYFRNRAPLDDSGMPKDRFSAEMPDATLATLKIQPSEPRDSAVYFCASGLSRGGSYNEQFFGPGTRLTVL.

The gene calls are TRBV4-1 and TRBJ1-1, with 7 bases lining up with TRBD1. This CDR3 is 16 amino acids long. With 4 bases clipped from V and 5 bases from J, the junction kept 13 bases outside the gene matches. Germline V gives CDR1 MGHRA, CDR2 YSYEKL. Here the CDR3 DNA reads TGCGCCAGCAGCCTACTCGGAGAGGGACAGTGGACTGAAGCTTTCTTT. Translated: CASSLLGEGQWTEAFF.